Sequencing of this T cell receptor (beta chain) was carried out in a study of blood T cell repertoires in COVID-19. At the level of the study: Material from acute and convalescent COVID-19 was sourced from the United States, Italy and Spain.

Sequencing was performed with immunoSEQ multiplex PCR; in TCRdb, only in-frame clones are kept and a portion is missing. Here the sample spans about 280,000 clones, roughly 91% being singletons. Patients at the Seattle site were enrolled during active infection and followed longitudinally. CDR3 length: 15 residues. V gave up 0 bases and J gave up 1 base; unmatched junction bases: 2. Germline values: CDR1 SGHNT, CDR2 YYREEE (reference sequence). This receptor was identified in a woman aged 25 to 39 with COVID-19, enrolled during active disease. Sequenced material: peripheral blood. V gene TRBV5-4 combines with J gene TRBJ1-2, with 8 nucleotides matching TRBD1. This CDR3 is CASSLEDRVNYGYTF. CDR3 DNA: TGTGCCAGCAGCTTGGAGGACAGGGTTAACTATGGCTACACCTTC.